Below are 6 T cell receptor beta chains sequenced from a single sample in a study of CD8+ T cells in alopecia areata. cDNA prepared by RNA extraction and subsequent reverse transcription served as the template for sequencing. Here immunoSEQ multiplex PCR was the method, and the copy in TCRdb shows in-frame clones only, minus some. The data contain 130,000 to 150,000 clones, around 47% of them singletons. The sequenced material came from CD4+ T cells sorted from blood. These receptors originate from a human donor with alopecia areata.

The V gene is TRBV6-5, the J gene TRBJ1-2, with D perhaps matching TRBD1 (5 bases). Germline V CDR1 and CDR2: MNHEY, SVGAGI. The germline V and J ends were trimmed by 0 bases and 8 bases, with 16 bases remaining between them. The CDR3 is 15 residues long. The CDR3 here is CASSYSQLGVKGYTF. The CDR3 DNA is TGTGCCAGCAGTTACTCCCAGTTGGGGGTGAAGGGCTACACCTTC.

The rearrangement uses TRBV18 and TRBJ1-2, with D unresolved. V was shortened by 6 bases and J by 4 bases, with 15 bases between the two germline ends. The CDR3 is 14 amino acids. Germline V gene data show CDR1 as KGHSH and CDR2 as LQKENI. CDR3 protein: CASSPGWSFYGYTF. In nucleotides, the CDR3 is TGTGCCAGCTCGCCGGGGTGGTCCTTCTATGGCTACACCTTC.

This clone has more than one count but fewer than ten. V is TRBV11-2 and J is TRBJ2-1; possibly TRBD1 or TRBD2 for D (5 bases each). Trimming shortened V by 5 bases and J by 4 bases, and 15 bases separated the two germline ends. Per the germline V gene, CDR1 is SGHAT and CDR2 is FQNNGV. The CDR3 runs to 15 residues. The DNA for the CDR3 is TGTGCCAGCAGCCATCGGGGCGGGTCGTACAATGAGCAGTTCTTC. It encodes CASSHRGGSYNEQFF.

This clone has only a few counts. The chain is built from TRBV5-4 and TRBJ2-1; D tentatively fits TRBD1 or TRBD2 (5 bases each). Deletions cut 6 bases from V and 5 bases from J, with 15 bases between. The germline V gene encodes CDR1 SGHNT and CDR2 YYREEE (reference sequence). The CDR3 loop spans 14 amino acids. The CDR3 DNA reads TGTGCCAGCACAACCGGGACGATAAACAATGAGCAGTTCTTC. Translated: CASTTGTINNEQFF.

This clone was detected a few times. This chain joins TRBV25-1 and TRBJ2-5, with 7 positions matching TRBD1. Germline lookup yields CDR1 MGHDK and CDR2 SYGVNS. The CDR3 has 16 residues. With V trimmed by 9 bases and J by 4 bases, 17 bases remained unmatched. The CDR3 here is CASPGKGQTNGETQYF. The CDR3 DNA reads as TGTGCCAGTCCCGGAAAGGGACAGACAAATGGAGAGACCCAGTACTTC.

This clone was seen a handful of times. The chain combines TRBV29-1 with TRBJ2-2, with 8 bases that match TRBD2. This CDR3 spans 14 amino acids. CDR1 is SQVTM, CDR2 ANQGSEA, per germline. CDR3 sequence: CSVGTSYFSGELFF. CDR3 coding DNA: TGCAGTGTGGGGACTAGTTATTTTTCCGGGGAGCTGTTTTTT.